The entry that follows covers one T cell receptor beta chain sequence. Measured with immunoSEQ multiplex PCR; TCRdb has only the in-frame clones, and not every one. The top ten hold 20% to 25% of the sample, which has 100,000 to 150,000 clones, about nine tenths seen once. The entry originates in a study of T cell responses to AZD1222 COVID-19 vaccine. The CDR3 has 16 amino acids. CDR1 is SGDLS, CDR2 YYNGEE, per germline. The V gene end was trimmed by 3 bases and the J gene end by 6 bases; junction bases not matched to a gene: 14. This TCR was sampled from an adult in good health. The sample here was peripheral blood, taken on day 0 of AZD1222 vaccination. This sequence joins TRBV9 and TRBJ1-2; 7 bases are shared with TRBD1. The DNA of the CDR3 is TGTGCCAGCAGCGCTAAAACGGGACAGAAAGGGGATGGCTACACCTTC. Translation: CASSAKTGQKGDGYTF.